Described below is a single T cell receptor (beta chain) sequence and its context. One junction end disagrees with the germline gene, perhaps due to a read error. This specimen comes from a study of identical twins. The CDR3 has 9 amino acids. In germline, CDR1 is SQVTM, CDR2 ANQGSEA. Each CDR3 protein is one row after TCRdb ran MiXCR on the 5' RACE reads. The sample consists of approximately 700,000 distinct CDR3 sequences, approximately 18% of them appearing once. The same sample was also used in a study of T cells expressing NK-cell markers. That paper adds: Among the eight sequenced donors, seven tested HCMV-seropositive and one tested seronegative. There were a handful of donors in whom these clonotypes also led the CD3+CD56-NKG2C+ fraction.

The sample consisted of PBMCs. The rearrangement uses TRBV29-1 and TRBJ2-1, with D possibly being TRBD2 (5 bases). The receptor was derived from a woman aged 18 to 35 in good health. CDR3 loop: CSVEEPGIF. In DNA form, the CDR3 reads TGCAGCGTTGAGGAGCCGGGGATATTC.